This T cell receptor beta chain stems from a study of shared clonotypes between healthy human individuals. Clones were read by immunoSEQ multiplex PCR, and TCRdb kept only the in-frame ones, dropping some. Seen here are about 190,000 clones, 66% observed once, and the top ten hold roughly a tenth. V was pared by 1 base and J by 0 bases, with 4 bases of the junction left unmatched. Looked up from germline, CDR1 is GTSNPN and CDR2 is SVGIG (reference sequence). The CDR3 is 16 residues long. The receptor was derived from a man younger than 40 in good health. This chain joins TRBV30 and TRBJ2-5; 11 nucleotides line up with TRBD2. Sequencing was carried out using memory CD4+ T cells sorted from blood. Subset: CD45RA-negative fraction. The CDR3 nucleotides read TGTGCCTGGAGTGACGGGACTAGCGGCTACCAAGAGACCCAGTACTTC. It translates to CAWSDGTSGYQETQYF.